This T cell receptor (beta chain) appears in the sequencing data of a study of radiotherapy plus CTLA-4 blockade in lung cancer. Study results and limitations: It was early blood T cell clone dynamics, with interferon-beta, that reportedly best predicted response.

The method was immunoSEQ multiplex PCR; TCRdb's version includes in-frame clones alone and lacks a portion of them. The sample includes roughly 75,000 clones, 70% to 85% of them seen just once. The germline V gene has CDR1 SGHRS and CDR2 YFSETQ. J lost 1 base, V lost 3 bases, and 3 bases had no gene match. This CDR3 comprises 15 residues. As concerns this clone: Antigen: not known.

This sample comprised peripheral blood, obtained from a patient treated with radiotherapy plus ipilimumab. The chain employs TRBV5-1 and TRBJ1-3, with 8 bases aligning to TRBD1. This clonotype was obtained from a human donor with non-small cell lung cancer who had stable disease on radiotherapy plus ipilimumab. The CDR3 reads CASSSGTGSGNTIYF. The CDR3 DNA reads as TGCGCCAGCAGCTCCGGGACAGGATCTGGAAACACCATATATTTT.